This TCR beta chain was sequenced in a study of T cells after somatic rescue of genetic block. Generated by immunoSEQ multiplex PCR, the TCRdb table keeps only in-frame clones and is missing some. The table includes roughly 71,000 clones, more than 75% detected once. Sequencing was carried out using peripheral blood mononuclear cells (PBMCs). The receptor was isolated from a man aged 25 to 40.

CDR3 residues: CASRGTGKTGELFF. CDR3 in DNA: TGTGCCAGCAGAGGGACAGGAAAGACCGGGGAGCTGTTTTTT. The chain employs TRBV28 and TRBJ2-2; TRBD1 agrees at 8 bases. J was trimmed by 5 bases and V by 6 bases; bases with no gene match: 5. CDR1 MDHEN and CDR2 SYDVKM come from the germline V gene. There are 14 residues in the CDR3.